This is a list of T cell receptor beta chains from one sample in a study of cytomegalovirus exposure and HLA in healthy donors. Only in-frame clones appear in the TCRdb table, and some are missing; sequencing was by immunoSEQ multiplex PCR. Among 260,000 or so clones, approximately 87% were seen once, and the ten largest hold 2.6%. The specimen sequenced was PBMCs. Every receptor here comes from a man aged 18 to 30 in good health and CMV-seronegative. Each CDR3 is given with its conserved first and last residue. A D gene is named only where the DNA matches it firmly. The size field is filled for only some rows; it gives once, few, many or a size class.

cdr3_nt cdr3_aa j_call clone_size v_call d_call
TGTGCCAGCAGCTTATCCGGGGGGTGGGAGACCCAGTACTTC CASSLSGGWETQYF TRBJ2-5 - TRBV11-2 TRBD2
TGTGCCAGCTCACCACCGGTAGCAGCGGACACTGAAGCTTTCTTT CASSPPVAADTEAFF TRBJ1-1 - TRBV18 -
TGTGCCAGCAGTTTGGGGACAGGTAGGGTTGACAATGAGCAGTTCTTC CASSLGTGRVDNEQFF TRBJ2-1 - TRBV27 TRBD1
TGCGCCAGAAGAGGGGGGGCGTGCTACGAGCAGTACTTC CARRGGACYEQYF TRBJ2-7 - TRBV10-1 -
TGTGCCAGCAGTTGGCTTGGGACAGGGGGCCACACTGAAGCTTTCTTT CASSWLGTGGHTEAFF TRBJ1-1 - TRBV6-5 TRBD1
TGTGCCAGCAGCTTGGGGGACAGGATCTCCACGGATACGCAGTATTTT CASSLGDRISTDTQYF TRBJ2-3 - TRBV5-4 TRBD1
TGTGCCATCAGACAGCTAGCGTTCGAGACCCAGTACTTC CAIRQLAFETQYF TRBJ2-5 - TRBV10-3 -
TGTGCCAGCAGCACAAGCGGGAAGGGTCTCGAGCAGTACTTC CASSTSGKGLEQYF TRBJ2-7 - TRBV7-2 TRBD2
TGTGCCAGCAGTTCACAAGACAGGGCCTCCTACGAGCAGTACTTC CASSSQDRASYEQYF TRBJ2-7 - TRBV28 TRBD1
TGTGCCAGCAGCAAACCAACAGAGAATGAAAAACTGTTTTTT CASSKPTENEKLFF TRBJ1-4 - TRBV7-8 -
TGTGCCAGCAACCCAACTAGCGGGAGCGAGGATGAGCAGTTCTTC CASNPTSGSEDEQFF TRBJ2-1 - TRBV6-5 TRBD2
TGTGCCAGCAGTTTATTCGGGACATCCCCTCTAGCAAAGCCCCAGCATTTT CASSLFGTSPLAKPQHF TRBJ1-5 - TRBV28 -
TGTGCCAGCAGCCAAGTCAGCGGGACTGAAGCTTTCTTT CASSQVSGTEAFF TRBJ1-1 few TRBV14 -
TGTGCCAGCAGCCGGACAGGGGGGACCTACGAGCAGTACTTC CASSRTGGTYEQYF TRBJ2-7 - TRBV28 TRBD1
TGTGCCAGCAGACGAGGACAGGGCAATGAGCAGTTCTTC CASRRGQGNEQFF TRBJ2-1 - TRBV6-5 TRBD1
TGCGCCAGCAGCGGCCGGGACAGGACCGATACGCAGTATTTT CASSGRDRTDTQYF TRBJ2-3 - TRBV5-1 TRBD1
TGCACCAGCAGCAATGTACCTAGCGACCCGAATTTCTACGAGCAGTACTTC CTSSNVPSDPNFYEQYF TRBJ2-7 once TRBV1 -
TGTGCCAGCAGCGTCGACAGGGATTTAAACTATGGCTACACCTTC CASSVDRDLNYGYTF TRBJ1-2 - TRBV9 TRBD1
TGTGCCAGCAGCTTAGGAAAGACTAGCGGGGGCTACAATGAGCAGTTCTTC CASSLGKTSGGYNEQFF TRBJ2-1 - TRBV11-2 TRBD2
TGTGCCAGCAGTGGAGCGTCAGATAATGAAAAACTGTTTTTT CASSGASDNEKLFF TRBJ1-4 - TRBV2 -
TGTGCCAGCAGCTTGGGGCTAGCGGCACGATACGAGCAGTACTTC CASSLGLAARYEQYF TRBJ2-7 once TRBV5-4 TRBD2
TGTGCCAGCAGCTTTTCGGGAGCCAAAAACATTCAGTACTTC CASSFSGAKNIQYF TRBJ2-4 - TRBV5-6 -
TGTGCCAGCAGTTCTCTTACTAGCGGGAGTTCGAAGACCCAGTACTTC CASSSLTSGSSKTQYF TRBJ2-5 - TRBV27 TRBD2
TGTGCCAGCAGCTGGACAGGGAACACTGAAGCTTTCTTT CASSWTGNTEAFF TRBJ1-1 - TRBV7-9 TRBD1
TGTGCCAGCAGTGGCTCTAGACCCCCCTACGAGCAGTACTTC CASSGSRPPYEQYF TRBJ2-7 - TRBV6-1 -
TGTGCCAGCAGTGCTGAGCCCAGGGGACAAAACTATGGCTACACCTTC CASSAEPRGQNYGYTF TRBJ1-2 once TRBV6-4 -
TGTGCCAGTAGTATCGGGACTAGCGGGTCCACAGATACGCAGTATTTT CASSIGTSGSTDTQYF TRBJ2-3 - TRBV19 TRBD2
TGTGCCAGCAGTGAACCGGCAGGTTCGCTGTTCTTC CASSEPAGSLFF TRBJ2-1 - TRBV25-1 -
TGTGCCAGTAGTGTCGGACTCTCAGGGGATCAGCCCCAGCATTTT CASSVGLSGDQPQHF TRBJ1-5 once TRBV19 -
TGTGCCAGCAGCCTTCATGCCTACGAGCAGTACTTC CASSLHAYEQYF TRBJ2-7 - TRBV4-2 -
TGTGCCAGCAGCATCCAGCGGGGTGACCAAGAGACCCAGTACTTC CASSIQRGDQETQYF TRBJ2-5 - TRBV7-2 TRBD2
TGTGCCAGCAGCACGAGAGGTTACGAGCAGTACTTC CASSTRGYEQYF TRBJ2-7 - TRBV7-9 -
TGTGCCAGCAGCCCCCGAGCAGGGACCTACGAGCAGTACTTC CASSPRAGTYEQYF TRBJ2-7 few TRBV2 -
TGTGCCAGCCTTTCCTCCTACAATGAGCAGTTCTTC CASLSSYNEQFF TRBJ2-1 - TRBV6-5 -
TGTGCCAGCAGTGAAATGGGGACAGTGCCTGAAGCTTTCTTT CASSEMGTVPEAFF TRBJ1-1 - TRBV6-1 TRBD1
TGTGCCAGCAGTACGCGGACAGGGGCGTTGGACACTGAAGCTTTCTTT CASSTRTGALDTEAFF TRBJ1-1 - TRBV6-6 TRBD1
TGTGCCAGCAGCCAAGGGCCGGGACTAGCTGTGTTAGTCTCCCTCTACGAGCAGTACTTC CASSQGPGLAVLVSLYEQYF TRBJ2-7 - TRBV14 TRBD2
TGTGCCATCAGTGACGTCAGTGCCTACGAGCAGTACTTC CAISDVSAYEQYF TRBJ2-7 once TRBV10-3 -
TGTGCCAGCAGCTTGACTAGCTCAAACACCGGGGAGCTGTTTTTT CASSLTSSNTGELFF TRBJ2-2 - TRBV7-2 TRBD2
TGTGCCAGCAGTTACGCGGGTATTGAAGCTTTCTTT CASSYAGIEAFF TRBJ1-1 - TRBV6-5 -
TGTGCCAGCGCGGGAGGATTCAGGGGGGAGCTGTTTTTT CASAGGFRGELFF TRBJ2-2 - TRBV6-1 TRBD2
TGCGCCAGCAGCCAAGATTTACAGGCCGGAGGCTACACCTTC CASSQDLQAGGYTF TRBJ1-2 few TRBV4-3 -
TGTGCCAGCAGTGGGGACAGGGGCCACGAGCAGTACTTC CASSGDRGHEQYF TRBJ2-7 - TRBV6-6 TRBD1
TGTGCCAGCAGGCAAACAGGCCAGTACTCCTACGAGCAGTACTTC CASRQTGQYSYEQYF TRBJ2-7 - TRBV28 -
TGCAGACCAACCCGGGACTGGTACGAGCAGTACTTC CRPTRDWYEQYF TRBJ2-7 once TRBV29-1 -
TGTGCCAGCAGCCAAAGCCGGGGGGATACGCAGTATTTT CASSQSRGDTQYF TRBJ2-3 - TRBV27 -
TGTGCCAGCAGTGGCTCGCATAACCCGTCTGACTTC CASSGSHNPSDF TRBJ2-4 - TRBV28 -